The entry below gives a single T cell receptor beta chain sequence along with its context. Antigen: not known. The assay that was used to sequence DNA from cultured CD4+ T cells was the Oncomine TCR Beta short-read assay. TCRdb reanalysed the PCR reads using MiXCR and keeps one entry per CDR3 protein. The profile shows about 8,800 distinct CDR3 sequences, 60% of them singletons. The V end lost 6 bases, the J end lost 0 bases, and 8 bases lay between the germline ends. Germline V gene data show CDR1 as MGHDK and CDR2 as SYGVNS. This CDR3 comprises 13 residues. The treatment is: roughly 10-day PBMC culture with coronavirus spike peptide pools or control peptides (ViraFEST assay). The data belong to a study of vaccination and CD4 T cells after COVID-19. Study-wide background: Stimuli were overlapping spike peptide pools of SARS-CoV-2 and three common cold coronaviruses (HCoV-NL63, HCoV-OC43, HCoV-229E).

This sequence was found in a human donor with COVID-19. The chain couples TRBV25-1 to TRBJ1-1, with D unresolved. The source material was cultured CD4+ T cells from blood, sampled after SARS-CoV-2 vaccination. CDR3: CASRPTVNTEAFF. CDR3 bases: TGTGCCAGCAGACCCACAGTGAACACTGAAGCTTTCTTT.